The clone carrying this T cell receptor beta chain was detected a few times. Its matching antigen is unknown. With 9 bases removed from V and 7 bases from J, the gap between germline ends came to 15 bases. The germline CDR1 and CDR2 sequences are MNHNS and SASEGT. The CDR3 has 12 residues. A universal primer site was added by template switching, and unique molecular identifiers were carried by the cDNA. TCRdb independently ran MiXCR on the 5' RACE reads; one entry per CDR3 protein. The table includes around 230,000 distinct CDR3 sequences, roughly 9.4% detected once. These data originate in a study of identical twins. Findings and caveats of the study: While abundant cord blood beta clonotypes carried fewer insertions, memory repertoires showed no such pattern.

Sequences were obtained from memory (CD45RO+) T cells sorted from blood. This clonotype was obtained from a woman aged 18 to 35 in good health. The chain joins TRBV6-1 to TRBJ1-2; TRBD1 might be the D (5 bases). CDR3 region: CARADGGIGYTF. CDR3 nucleotides: TGTGCCAGGGCCGATGGGGGAATTGGCTACACCTTC.